The 27 T cell receptor beta chains below all came from one sample that was sequenced in a study of blood T cell repertoires in COVID-19. Only in-frame clones appear in the TCRdb table, and some are missing; sequencing was by immunoSEQ multiplex PCR. The table lists roughly 340,000 clones, roughly 90% of them singletons. Sequencing was performed on peripheral blood. These receptors originate from a woman in her twenties or thirties with COVID-19, enrolled during active disease.

This clone has a handful of counts. The rearrangement links TRBV18 to TRBJ1-1; D gene uncertain. The germline CDR1 and CDR2 sequences are KGHSH and LQKENI. The length of the CDR3 is 14 residues. V lost 0 bases, J lost 7 bases, and 12 bases lay in between. The DNA of the CDR3 is TGTGCCAGCTCACCACCGGTGGAGTTTGGTGAAGCTTTCTTT. This codes for CASSPPVEFGEAFF.

This clone was observed a handful of times. The rearrangement links TRBV24-1 to TRBJ2-2; 11 nucleotides agree with TRBD2. The CDR3 runs to 18 residues. Germline CDR1 reads KGHDR; CDR2 reads SFDVKD. V shed 1 base, J shed 1 base, and the junction held 4 bases outside the gene matches. The CDR3 sequence: CATSDFLAGGQNTGELFF. CDR3 nucleotides: TGTGCCACCAGTGATTTCCTAGCGGGAGGCCAGAACACCGGGGAGCTGTTTTTT.

This CDR3 is CASSPLGREGQDTQYF. CDR3 DNA: TGTGCCAGCAGCCCCCTCGGGCGGGAGGGCCAAGATACGCAGTATTTT. This chain connects TRBV3-1 (or the pseudogene TRBV3-2) to TRBJ2-3, with 9 bases matching TRBD2. CDR3 length: 16 residues. In germline, CDR1 is LGHDT, CDR2 YNNKEL (reference sequence). V trimming: 4 bases; J trimming: 5 bases; junction bases outside the gene matches: 10.

J is TRBJ1-2 and V is TRBV7-8; perhaps TRBD1 as D (5 bases). Germline CDR1 and CDR2: SGHVS and FQNEAQ. Trimming took off 1 base at V and 9 bases at J, with 12 bases between the two ends. CDR3 length: 13 amino acids. The CDR3 DNA reads TGTGCCAGCAGCTTAGTACAGGAAGGGAGCTACACCTTC. This translates into CASSLVQEGSYTF.

The chain recombines TRBV12-3 or TRBV12-4 with TRBJ1-2, with D perhaps TRBD1 (6 bases). V gave up 7 bases and J gave up 8 bases, with 17 bases separating them. The CDR3 is 13 amino acids. The CDR3 loop is CASTQSGGAGYTF. CDR3 coding DNA: TGTGCCAGCACACAATCGGGGGGCGCGGGCTACACCTTC.

The chain employs TRBV28 and TRBJ2-5; the D is unclear. Per germline, CDR1 MDHEN and CDR2 SYDVKM. The V gene lost 8 bases and the J gene lost 5 bases, with 6 bases spanning the gap. This CDR3 comprises 10 residues. The CDR3 protein is CASSRETQYF. Here the CDR3 DNA reads TGTGCCAGCTCTCGGGAGACCCAGTACTTC.

The chain recombines TRBV7-2 with TRBJ2-3, with 10 bases matching TRBD2. Germline lookup yields CDR1 SGHTA and CDR2 FQGNSA. Trimming removed 0 bases from V and 0 bases from J; junction bases left unmatched: 6. CDR3 length: 18 amino acids. CDR3: CASSLASSGGGSTDTQYF. The CDR3 bases are TGTGCCAGCAGCTTAGCCTCCAGCGGGGGGGGGAGCACAGATACGCAGTATTTT.

This rearrangement joins TRBV7-2 to TRBJ1-3; D is perhaps TRBD1 (5 bases). Germline CDR1 SGHTA, CDR2 FQGNSA. The CDR3 contains 15 residues. V was shortened by 2 bases and J by 8 bases, with 16 bases between the two germline ends. CDR3 nucleotides: TGTGCCAGCAGCTTAATGGGGCGGTGGATTGACACCATATATTTT. Translating gives CASSLMGRWIDTIYF.

The chain uses TRBV27 and TRBJ2-2; 9 nucleotides line up with TRBD1. Germline CDR1 MNHEY, CDR2 SMNVEV (reference sequence). Trimming removed 6 bases from V and 4 bases from J; junction bases left unmatched: 6. This CDR3 region has 15 residues. The CDR3 coding sequence is TGTGCCAGCAGCCACAGGGGGCTAAGCACCGGGGAGCTGTTTTTT. Translated, it gives CASSHRGLSTGELFF.

The DNA for the CDR3 is TGTGCCAGCAGACTCAAAACCGGGGAGCTGTTTTTT. This sequence encodes CASRLKTGELFF. The genes are TRBV2 and TRBJ2-2; D is undetermined. CDR3 length: 12 amino acids. Germline CDR1 is SNHLY and CDR2 is FYNNEI. The germline V and J ends were trimmed by 6 bases and 5 bases, with 7 bases remaining between them.

The rearrangement links TRBV3-1 (or the pseudogene TRBV3-2) to TRBJ2-3; 7 bases line up with TRBD1. Looked up from germline, CDR1 is LGHDT and CDR2 is YNNKEL (reference sequence). Trimming at V came to 4 bases and at J to 1 base, leaving 8 bases not matched to a gene. The CDR3 runs to 16 residues. The CDR3 loop is CASSLRQGWGTDTQYF. CDR3 nucleotides: TGTGCCAGCAGCCTGCGACAGGGTTGGGGCACAGATACGCAGTATTTT.

This chain connects TRBV5-1 to TRBJ2-2; possible D gene TRBD1, 5 bases. CDR3 length: 15 amino acids. Germline lookup yields CDR1 SGHRS and CDR2 YFSETQ. The V end lost 4 bases, the J end lost 1 base, and 11 bases lay between the germline ends. CDR3 coding DNA: TGCGCCAGCAGCCTATTCGGACAGAACACCGGGGAGCTGTTTTTT. It specifies CASSLFGQNTGELFF.

The chain uses TRBV30 and TRBJ2-1, with D possibly TRBD2 on 5 matching bases. The CDR3 sequence is 12 residues long. Between the trimmed V and J ends, which lost 3 bases and 4 bases, there was a span of 7 bases. Germline values: CDR1 GTSNPN, CDR2 SVGIG (reference sequence). CDR3 amino acids: CAWRGVYNEQFF. The CDR3 DNA reads as TGTGCCTGGAGGGGAGTTTACAATGAGCAGTTCTTC.

This chain links TRBV19 with TRBJ1-6; 10 nucleotides line up with TRBD1. The germline V gene encodes CDR1 LNHDA and CDR2 SQIVND (reference sequence). The CDR3 length is 12 residues. The ends lost 9 bases at V and 14 bases at J; junction bases unmatched: 7. The CDR3 protein is CASRTGTGALHF. The CDR3 nucleotides are TGTGCCAGCCGCACCGGGACAGGGGCCCTCCACTTT.

This rearrangement joins TRBV18 to TRBJ1-1; maybe TRBD1 (6 bases). V shed 4 bases and J shed 2 bases, with 8 bases lying between them. Germline V gene data show CDR1 as KGHSH and CDR2 as LQKENI. This CDR3 region has 13 residues. The CDR3 loop reads CASSRTANTEAFF. The CDR3 coding sequence is TGTGCCAGCTCACGGACAGCCAACACTGAAGCTTTCTTT.

In DNA, the CDR3 is TGTGCCAGCAGCACGAGATTCTACCAGGGGGACAATGAAAAACTGTTTTTT. Translated: CASSTRFYQGDNEKLFF. The chain joins TRBV7-9 to TRBJ1-4, with 7 bases matching TRBD1. This CDR3 is built from 17 residues. The V and J ends lost 5 bases and 5 bases, in that order; junction bases with no gene match: 14. Germline-derived CDR1 and CDR2 are SEHNR and FQNEAQ (reference sequence).

V gene TRBV6-2 or TRBV6-3 combines with J gene TRBJ2-2; D unresolved. The CDR3 runs 13 residues. The V end was cut by 0 bases, the J end by 5 bases, with 4 bases between. Looked up from germline, CDR1 is MNHEY and CDR2 is SVGEGT. DNA for the CDR3: TGTGCCAGCAGTTACTCCGGTACCGGGGAGCTGTTTTTT. Amino acid sequence: CASSYSGTGELFF.

This sequence joins TRBV18 and TRBJ1-3, with D possibly being TRBD1 (6 bases). Germline CDR1 reads KGHSH; CDR2 reads LQKENI. Trimming took off 6 bases at V and 1 base at J, with 13 bases between the two ends. This CDR3 spans 15 amino acids. In DNA, the CDR3 is TGTGCCAGCTCGTCGGACAGTCAGTCTGGAAACACCATATATTTT. Encoded protein: CASSSDSQSGNTIYF.

This clone appeared a single time. The chain carries TRBV19 and TRBJ2-1; D remains ambiguous. Germline CDR1 and CDR2: LNHDA and SQIVND (reference sequence). Trimming left V 4 bases short and J 3 bases short, with 13 bases between. CDR3 length: 15 amino acids. Here the CDR3 reads CASSKRLQIYNEQFF. The CDR3 DNA reads TGTGCCAGTAGTAAGCGACTGCAAATCTACAATGAGCAGTTCTTC. Combining the CDR3 with reference TRBV19 and TRBJ2-1 gives the whole variable domain DGGITQSPKYLFRKEGQNVTLSCEQNLNHDAMYWYRQDPGQGLRLIYYSQIVNDFQKGDIAEGYSVSREKKESFPLTVTSAQKNPTAFYLCASSKRLQIYNEQFFGPGTRLTVL.

The chain is built from TRBV10-3 and TRBJ2-3; 10 nucleotides agree with TRBD2. The CDR3 contains 16 residues. The junction had 2 bases not matched to a gene; V was cut back by 1 base and J by 1 base. Germline CDR1 and CDR2: ENHRY and SYGVKD. CDR3 loop: CAISEWLAGGTDTQYF. The CDR3 nucleotides are TGTGCCATCAGTGAGTGGCTAGCGGGGGGCACAGATACGCAGTATTTT.

The J gene is TRBJ2-6, the V gene TRBV4-3, with D possibly being TRBD1 (5 bases). CDR1 LGHNA and CDR2 YSLEER come from the germline V gene. V lost 8 bases to trimming and J lost 1 base, with 12 bases between them. The CDR3 is 15 residues long. The CDR3: CASRQGWSGANVLTF. The CDR3 DNA reads as TGCGCCAGCCGGCAGGGTTGGTCTGGGGCCAACGTCCTGACTTTC.

This clone was observed once. The gene calls are TRBV19 and TRBJ1-1, with 9 bases aligning to TRBD1. Looked up from germline, CDR1 is LNHDA and CDR2 is SQIVND (reference sequence). J was trimmed by 5 bases and V by 7 bases; bases with no gene match: 17. The CDR3 is 17 amino acids. The CDR3 reads CASIQPGTGRLATEAFF. The CDR3, as DNA: TGTGCCAGTATTCAACCCGGGACAGGGAGGTTGGCGACTGAAGCTTTCTTT.

This clone was seen once. V usage is TRBV15 and J usage is TRBJ2-3; 10 nucleotides line up with TRBD2. The CDR3 loop spans 18 amino acids. Germline V lookup: CDR1 LNHNV, CDR2 YYDKDF (reference sequence). Trimming removed 0 bases from V and 5 bases from J; junction bases left unmatched: 11. The DNA of the CDR3 is TGTGCCACCAGCAGAGATCCAGCGGGAGGGCCGGGTCGAGATACGCAGTATTTT. It specifies CATSRDPAGGPGRDTQYF. Drawing the rest from reference TRBV15 and TRBJ2-3, the complete variable domain is DAMVIQNPRYQVTQFGKPVTLSCSQTLNHNVMYWYQQKSSQAPKLLFHYYDKDFNNEADTPDNFQSRRPNTSFCFLDIRSPGLGDTAMYLCATSRDPAGGPGRDTQYFGPGTRLTVL.

J is TRBJ1-2 and V is TRBV9; 7 positions match TRBD1. This CDR3 spans 14 amino acids. V shed 5 bases and J 4 bases; nucleotides not matched to a gene: 8. From germline, CDR1 is SGDLS and CDR2 YYNGEE. CDR3 nucleotide sequence: TGTGCCAGCAGTGGGGCCGAGGGGGCCTATGGCTACACCTTC. Its protein is CASSGAEGAYGYTF.

The chain has TRBV4-1 and TRBJ2-5; possible D gene TRBD2, 5 bases. This CDR3 has 15 residues. V gave up 0 bases and J gave up 5 bases, with 13 bases separating them. CDR1 MGHRA and CDR2 YSYEKL come from the germline V gene. The CDR3 loop reads CASSQDSPGGETQYF. CDR3 bases: TGCGCCAGCAGCCAAGATTCACCAGGCGGGGAGACCCAGTACTTC.

This sequence joins TRBV28 and TRBJ2-1; D is possibly TRBD2 (5 bases). This CDR3 contains 17 residues. From germline, CDR1 is MDHEN and CDR2 SYDVKM. Trimming removed 3 bases at V and 1 base at J, with 16 bases between. DNA for the CDR3: TGTGCCAGCAGTTTCGGCGGGCTCTTGGAATCCTACAATGAGCAGTTCTTC. This codes for CASSFGGLLESYNEQFF.

DNA of the CDR3: TGTGCCAGCAGCCCCCAGTACGGACTAGCGGGGGGGTCTGATACGCAGTATTTT. Translated, it gives CASSPQYGLAGGSDTQYF. The V call is TRBV21-1, the J call TRBJ2-3; TRBD2, the table's D call, lacks a check against the DNA. TRBV21-1 is termed a pseudogene. The CDR3 covers 18 residues.